Below, 21 T cell receptor beta chains from the same sample are listed, as sequenced in a study of neurological immune-mediated disorders. Each CDR3 protein is one row after TCRdb ran MiXCR on the 5' RACE reads. Among some 66,000 distinct CDR3 sequences listed, approximately 4.1% were seen once. The material sequenced was PBMCs. The receptor set was obtained from a man aged 50-59 years with multiple sclerosis.

This clonotype appeared many times. This rearrangement joins TRBV6-5 to TRBJ1-3; 8 nucleotides line up with TRBD1. The CDR3 totals 16 residues. Germline-derived CDR1 and CDR2 are MNHEY and SVGAGI. The V and J ends lost 6 bases and 1 base, in that order; junction bases with no gene match: 8. Here the CDR3 DNA reads TGTGCCAGCAGACTTACCCGGACAGGGTCTGGAAACACCATATATTTT. Its protein is CASRLTRTGSGNTIYF.

In its sample, this clonotype was seen many times. This sequence joins TRBV5-1 and TRBJ2-2, with 7 bases aligning to TRBD2. Germline CDR1 is SGHRS and CDR2 is YFSETQ. The CDR3 consists of 15 residues. The V and J ends lost 0 bases and 3 bases, in that order; junction bases with no gene match: 2. The DNA of the CDR3 is TGCGCCAGCAGCTTGGCTGGGGGGGACACCGGGGAGCTGTTTTTT. Its translation: CASSLAGGDTGELFF.

This clonotype was seen ten or more times. The chain recombines TRBV5-6 with TRBJ1-2, with 8 bases aligning to TRBD1. The germline V gene encodes CDR1 SGHDT and CDR2 YYEEEE. The V gene end was trimmed by 0 bases and the J gene end by 2 bases; junction bases not matched to a gene: 6. The CDR3 is 16 amino acids. The CDR3 sequence is CASSLAAGGSNYGYTF. The CDR3 DNA sequence: TGTGCCAGCAGCTTGGCGGCAGGGGGCTCGAACTATGGCTACACCTTC.

The chain employs TRBV21-1 and TRBJ1-1; TRBD1 was called by the table and not checked on the DNA. TRBV21-1 corresponds to a pseudogene. There are 17 residues in the CDR3. The CDR3 coding sequence is TGTGCCAGCAGCAACCGACAGGAAATTATCCTCAACACTGAAGCTTTCTTT. Translation: CASSNRQEIILNTEAFF.

This clonotype came up many times. The rearrangement joins TRBV3-1 to TRBJ1-2, with a tentative D call TRBD1 (5 bases). The CDR3 has 16 amino acids. Trimming took 1 base from V and 2 from J, leaving 14 bases between them. CDR1 is LGHDT, CDR2 YNNKEL, per germline (reference sequence). The DNA of the CDR3 is TGTGCCAGCAGCCAAGGACGTGGGGGGTCGAACTATGGCTACACCTTC. Its translation: CASSQGRGGSNYGYTF. The full variable domain, with the rest looked up from reference TRBV3-1 and TRBJ1-2, is DTAVSQTPKYLVTQMGNDKSIKCEQNLGHDTMYWYKQDSKKFLKIMFSYNNKELIINETVPNRFSPKSPDKAHLNLHINSLELGDSAVYFCASSQGRGGSNYGYTFGSGTRLTVV.

The chain uses TRBV7-3 and TRBJ2-3; 7 bases line up with TRBD1. Trimming removed 4 bases from V and 0 bases from J; junction bases left unmatched: 4. Germline lookup yields CDR1 SGHTA and CDR2 FQGTGA. This CDR3 spans 15 amino acids. The CDR3 spells CASSSTGLSTDTQYF. In nucleotides, the CDR3 is TGTGCCAGCAGCTCGACAGGGTTAAGCACAGATACGCAGTATTTT.

Of note for this clonotype: A read error may account for a junction end that differs from germline. V gene TRBV20-1 combines with J gene TRBJ1-6; D remains ambiguous. Germline assignment: CDR1 DFQATT and CDR2 SNEGSKA (reference sequence). The CDR3 is 14 amino acids. CDR3 sequence reads: CSATSWKINSPLNF. CDR3 coding DNA: TGCAGTGCCACTTCATGGAAAATTAATTCACCCCTCAACTTT.

In this sample, this clonotype turned up many times. The V gene is TRBV7-9, the J gene TRBJ2-3; D call uncertain. Deletions cut 5 bases from V and 6 bases from J, with 18 bases between. The CDR3 runs 15 residues. The germline V gene has CDR1 SEHNR and CDR2 FQNEAQ (reference sequence). This chain's CDR3 is CASSTPRADSDTQYF. CDR3 in DNA: TGTGCCAGCAGCACCCCTCGGGCAGATTCTGATACGCAGTATTTT.

The genes are TRBV12-3 or TRBV12-4 and TRBJ1-2, with 9 bases lining up with TRBD1. The CDR3 loop spans 15 amino acids. Trimming cost V 2 bases and J 2 bases; bases outside gene matches: 3. The CDR3 loop reads CASSLPTGGNYGYTF. The DNA of the CDR3 is TGTGCCAGCAGTTTACCCACAGGGGGCAACTATGGCTACACCTTC.

This clonotype has only a few counts. The gene calls are TRBV9 and TRBJ1-2, with 7 bases fitting TRBD1. The germline V gene encodes CDR1 SGDLS and CDR2 YYNGEE. J lost 4 bases, V lost 3 bases, and 6 bases had no gene match. The CDR3 spans 14 residues. CDR3 loop: CASSGRKGAYGYTF. For the CDR3, the DNA is TGTGCCAGCAGCGGGCGAAAGGGGGCCTATGGCTACACCTTC.

The V call is TRBV7-6, the J call TRBJ2-2, with 10 bases identical to TRBD1. V lost 5 bases, J lost 6 bases, and 6 bases stayed unmatched. CDR1 is SGHVS, CDR2 FNYEAQ, per germline. The CDR3 runs to 15 residues. CDR3 bases: TGTGCCAGCAGCGGCCCGGGACAGGGGTCCGGGGAGCTGTTTTTT. Protein: CASSGPGQGSGELFF.

In its sample, this clonotype was seen many times. This chain uses TRBV6-6 with TRBJ2-6; possible D gene TRBD1, 5 bases. V lost 6 bases and J lost 2, with 11 bases in between. This CDR3 has 15 residues. Germline V gene sequence: CDR1 MNHNY, CDR2 SVGAGI (reference sequence). This CDR3 is CASSLDRPGANVLTF. The CDR3 DNA reads as TGTGCCAGCAGCCTCGACAGACCTGGGGCCAACGTCCTGACTTTC.

This clonotype was counted many times. V is TRBV6-6 and J is TRBJ1-4, with 7 bases identical to TRBD1. From germline, CDR1 is MNHNY and CDR2 SVGAGI (reference sequence). This CDR3 comprises 15 residues. The J segment lost 0 bases and the V segment lost 6 bases, leaving 4 bases of the junction unmatched. The CDR3: CASSRDSATNEKLFF. The CDR3 DNA follows: TGTGCCAGCAGCCGGGACAGTGCAACTAATGAAAAACTGTTTTTT.

This clonotype was counted at least ten times. V and J are TRBV5-1 and TRBJ2-2; D is possibly TRBD1 or TRBD2 (5 bases each). Germline V gives CDR1 SGHRS, CDR2 YFSETQ. The CDR3 extends over 16 amino acids. Trimming took off 0 bases at V and 5 bases at J, with 14 bases between the two ends. The CDR3 is CASSLDAGTRTGELFF. Written as DNA, the CDR3 is TGCGCCAGCAGCTTGGATGCAGGGACGCGAACCGGGGAGCTGTTTTTT.

This clonotype has only a few counts. This CDR3 reads CSASTGPGNTIYF. The CDR3 nucleotides read TGCAGTGCTAGTACAGGGCCGGGAAACACCATATATTTT. V usage is TRBV20-1 and J usage is TRBJ1-3; D is possibly TRBD1 (6 bases). The CDR3 is 13 amino acids. The germline CDR1 and CDR2 sequences are DFQATT and SNEGSKA (reference sequence). V was shortened by 3 bases and J by 4 bases, with 10 bases between the two germline ends.

This clonotype was picked up many times. The chain links TRBV6-5 to TRBJ2-3, with D uncertain. From germline, CDR1 is MNHEY and CDR2 SVGAGI. The CDR3 sequence is 13 residues long. With 7 bases removed from V and 10 bases from J, the gap between germline ends came to 18 bases. CDR3 DNA sequence: TGTGCCAGCATGCCTGGGTCGAAAGGGCCGCAGTATTTT. This encodes CASMPGSKGPQYF.

This clonotype was counted many times. The chain carries TRBV11-3 and TRBJ2-1, with D maybe TRBD1 (5 bases). This CDR3 is 13 amino acids long. The germline gives CDR1 SGHNT, CDR2 YENEEA. The V end lost 3 bases, the J end lost 5 bases, and 8 bases lay between the germline ends. CDR3 nucleotides: TGTGCCAGCAGCTTCAGGGTAAACAATGAGCAGTTCTTC. Its protein product is CASSFRVNNEQFF. The entire variable domain, with the rest obtained from reference TRBV11-3 and TRBJ2-1, is as follows: EAGVVQSPRYKIIEKKQPVAFWCNPISGHNTLYWYLQNLGQGPELLIRYENEEAVDDSQLPKDRFSAERLKGVDSTLKIQPAELGDSAVYLCASSFRVNNEQFFGPGTRLTVL.

In its sample, this clonotype was seen many times. The J gene is TRBJ2-3, the V gene TRBV28; 7 bases line up with TRBD2. Germline lookup yields CDR1 MDHEN and CDR2 SYDVKM. The length of the CDR3 is 14 residues. With V trimmed by 5 bases and J by 2 bases, 4 bases remained unmatched. This chain's CDR3 is CASSGDYHTDTQYF. The CDR3 DNA reads TGTGCCAGCAGTGGGGACTACCACACAGATACGCAGTATTTT.

In this sample, this clonotype turned up many times. This chain links TRBV5-1 with TRBJ2-2, with D maybe TRBD2 (6 bases). V lost 0 bases and J lost 2, with 11 bases in between. The length of the CDR3 is 16 residues. Germline V CDR1 and CDR2: SGHRS, YFSETQ. Here the CDR3 DNA reads TGCGCCAGCAGCTTGGATGCGCGGGGAAACACCGGGGAGCTGTTTTTT. Residues: CASSLDARGNTGELFF.

This clonotype has a count of ten or more. The J gene is TRBJ1-1, the V gene TRBV5-1; 7 bases match TRBD1. CDR3 length equals 16 residues. Germline loops: CDR1 SGHRS, CDR2 YFSETQ. V lost 0 bases, J lost 1 base, and 6 bases stayed unmatched. The DNA for the CDR3 is TGCGCCAGCAGCTTGGACACAGGGGCTGGGAACACTGAAGCTTTCTTT. It codes for CASSLDTGAGNTEAFF.

This clonotype was detected many times. This chain links TRBV5-1 with TRBJ1-2, with D hard to call. CDR3 length equals 16 residues. Deletions cut 3 bases from V and 6 bases from J, with 21 bases between. Germline CDR1 reads SGHRS; CDR2 reads YFSETQ. In DNA form, the CDR3 reads TGCGCCAGCAGCTCTAGATGGACGGGAAACTCCAATGGCTACACCTTC. It encodes CASSSRWTGNSNGYTF.